This TCR beta chain was observed in a study of blood T cell repertoires in COVID-19. Whole-study context: Donors in the United States, Italy and Spain gave samples during acute or convalescent COVID-19.

Libraries were prepared by immunoSEQ multiplex PCR; TCRdb keeps only in-frame clonotypes and omits some of them. In the table there are under 30,000 clones, more than 85% of which are singletons. A single count supports this clone. The CDR3 consists of 15 residues. Germline loops: CDR1 WNHNN, CDR2 SYGVQD (reference sequence). Between the trimmed V and J ends, which lost 8 bases and 8 bases, there was a span of 22 bases. The sequenced sample consisted of peripheral blood. The chain uses TRBV10-1 and TRBJ1-3; tentative D call: TRBD1 (5 bases). This clonotype originated in a human donor in a cohort sampled during active COVID-19. The donor label of this sample is uncertain. The CDR3 DNA sequence: TGCGCCAGCCCCAGACAGTGTCGATTTGGGTACACCATATATTTT. It translates to CASPRQCRFGYTIYF.